These T cell receptor beta chains were read from a single sample in a study of cytomegalovirus exposure and HLA in healthy donors. Data came from immunoSEQ multiplex PCR; TCRdb stores just in-frame clones and leaves some out. This table holds some 120,000 clones, 81% found once. Sequenced: PBMCs. Source of these receptors: a woman aged 30 to 39 in good health and CMV-seronegative. CDR3s include the opening cysteine and the closing phenylalanine or tryptophan. The D gene is left open where the match is weak. Rows may omit the clone size; those that give it use once, few, many or a size class.

D gene: -; J gene: TRBJ1-6; V gene: TRBV15; clone size: -; CDR3 DNA: TGTGCCACCAGCAGAGCCAGGGATAATTCACCCCTCCACTTT; CDR3 protein: CATSRARDNSPLHF
D gene: TRBD1; J gene: TRBJ1-2; V gene: TRBV19; clone size: -; CDR3 DNA: TGTGCCAGTAGTATAGACCGAGGACAGGGTCCCTCCTATGGCTACACCTTC; CDR3 protein: CASSIDRGQGPSYGYTF
D gene: TRBD1; J gene: TRBJ1-5; V gene: TRBV6-1; clone size: once; CDR3 DNA: TGTGCCAGCAGCCGGACAGGGGTGCGGGATCAGCCCCAGCATTTT; CDR3 protein: CASSRTGVRDQPQHF
D gene: -; J gene: TRBJ2-7; V gene: TRBV5-6; clone size: once; CDR3 DNA: TGTGCCAGCAGCTTGGCGCGGGGGCGAGGGAATTACTACGAGCAGTACTTC; CDR3 protein: CASSLARGRGNYYEQYF
D gene: -; J gene: TRBJ1-2; V gene: TRBV28; clone size: -; CDR3 DNA: TGTGCCAGCAACCCTCTCCGGGATTACTATGGCTACACCTTC; CDR3 protein: CASNPLRDYYGYTF
D gene: -; J gene: TRBJ2-1; V gene: TRBV5-6; clone size: -; CDR3 DNA: TGTGCCAGCAACGAGGATCAGCGCCCTTACAATGAGCAGTTCTTC; CDR3 protein: CASNEDQRPYNEQFF
D gene: TRBD1; J gene: TRBJ2-1; V gene: TRBV5-1; clone size: -; CDR3 DNA: TGCGCCAGCAGTCCGACTGGACAGGGTGCGGATGAGCAGTTCTTC; CDR3 protein: CASSPTGQGADEQFF
D gene: TRBD2; J gene: TRBJ2-7; V gene: TRBV6-5; clone size: -; CDR3 DNA: TGTGCCAGCAGTATTAGCGGGCCCTCCTACGAGCAGTACTTC; CDR3 protein: CASSISGPSYEQYF
D gene: TRBD1; J gene: TRBJ1-1; V gene: TRBV7-9; clone size: -; CDR3 DNA: TGTGCCAGCAGCTTAGCCCAGGGGGTGGACACTGAAGCTTTCTTT; CDR3 protein: CASSLAQGVDTEAFF
D gene: TRBD2; J gene: TRBJ2-5; V gene: TRBV7-9; clone size: -; CDR3 DNA: TGTGCCAGCAGCGGAGTAGCGGGAGATCGGCCTCGGGAGCAGTACTTC; CDR3 protein: CASSGVAGDRPREQYF
D gene: TRBD1; J gene: TRBJ2-7; V gene: TRBV10-3; clone size: -; CDR3 DNA: TGTGCCATCAGGCTGGAGACAGGGGGCTCCTACGAGCAGTACTTC; CDR3 protein: CAIRLETGGSYEQYF
D gene: -; J gene: TRBJ1-6; V gene: TRBV30; clone size: -; CDR3 DNA: TGTGCCTGGTCGGCCGCGTACGGGTCACCCCTCCACTTT; CDR3 protein: CAWSAAYGSPLHF
D gene: TRBD2; J gene: TRBJ2-7; V gene: TRBV7-3; clone size: -; CDR3 DNA: TGTGCCAGCAGCCCCCGACTAGCGGGAGGAGCCGACGAGCAGTACTTC; CDR3 protein: CASSPRLAGGADEQYF
D gene: -; J gene: TRBJ2-7; V gene: TRBV28; clone size: -; CDR3 DNA: TGTGCCAGCTCTCCAGGGGCCTACGAGCAGTACTTC; CDR3 protein: CASSPGAYEQYF
D gene: -; J gene: TRBJ2-2; V gene: TRBV7-9; clone size: -; CDR3 DNA: TGTGCCAGCAGCTTAGTGGTCGGGAGTAACACCGGGGAGCTGTTTTTT; CDR3 protein: CASSLVVGSNTGELFF
D gene: TRBD2; J gene: TRBJ2-7; V gene: TRBV11-2; clone size: -; CDR3 DNA: TGTGCCAGCAGCCGACAGGCTAGCGGGGGTCCCCCCTACGAGCAGTACTTC; CDR3 protein: CASSRQASGGPPYEQYF
D gene: -; J gene: TRBJ2-2; V gene: TRBV14; clone size: -; CDR3 DNA: TGTGCCAGCAGCCAAGCTAATAGAGACACCGGGGAGCTGTTTTTT; CDR3 protein: CASSQANRDTGELFF
D gene: TRBD2; J gene: TRBJ2-5; V gene: TRBV5-1; clone size: -; CDR3 DNA: TGCGCCAGCAGCTTGGTGGCGGGAGGGGAGCAAGAGACCCAGTACTTC; CDR3 protein: CASSLVAGGEQETQYF
D gene: -; J gene: TRBJ1-2; V gene: TRBV5-6; clone size: -; CDR3 DNA: TGTGCCAGCAGCTTTTTTGGGGGGAACTATGGCTACACCTTC; CDR3 protein: CASSFFGGNYGYTF
D gene: -; J gene: TRBJ2-2; V gene: TRBV27; clone size: once; CDR3 DNA: TGTGCCAGCAGTTTACTGACATTCGCGAACACCGGGGAGCTGTTTTTT; CDR3 protein: CASSLLTFANTGELFF
D gene: -; J gene: TRBJ2-7; V gene: TRBV14; clone size: -; CDR3 DNA: TGTGCCAGCAGCCGTGCAGGGTACGAGCAGTACTTC; CDR3 protein: CASSRAGYEQYF
D gene: -; J gene: TRBJ1-1; V gene: TRBV18; clone size: -; CDR3 DNA: TGTGCCAGTTCACCACCTGGGGCCTGGGGCACTGAAGCTTTCTTT; CDR3 protein: CASSPPGAWGTEAFF
D gene: -; J gene: TRBJ2-1; V gene: TRBV5-4; clone size: -; CDR3 DNA: TGTGCCAGCAGCTTGGCCCTAGGAAGGGGGAGCTCCTACAATGAGCAGTTCTTC; CDR3 protein: CASSLALGRGSSYNEQFF
D gene: TRBD1; J gene: TRBJ2-7; V gene: TRBV19; clone size: -; CDR3 DNA: TGTGCCAGCAGCCCAACACAGGGGGCATCCTACGAGCAGTACTTC; CDR3 protein: CASSPTQGASYEQYF
D gene: TRBD2; J gene: TRBJ2-1; V gene: TRBV28; clone size: -; CDR3 DNA: TGTGCCAGCAGTTCCCCACGAAAAATACCGAGTACCGGGACTACCTACAATGAGCAGTTCTTC; CDR3 protein: CASSSPRKIPSTGTTYNEQFF
D gene: -; J gene: TRBJ2-5; V gene: TRBV6-1; clone size: -; CDR3 DNA: TGTGCCAGCAGTACCGGGAGCATTCAAGAGACCCAGTACTTC; CDR3 protein: CASSTGSIQETQYF
D gene: TRBD1; J gene: TRBJ2-3; V gene: TRBV29-1; clone size: -; CDR3 DNA: TGCAGCGTTGAAGGGGACAGGGGCACAGATACGCAGTATTTT; CDR3 protein: CSVEGDRGTDTQYF
D gene: TRBD2; J gene: TRBJ2-7; V gene: TRBV6-6; clone size: few; CDR3 DNA: TGTGCCACAATGCCTCGGACGGGAGGTAGCGAGCAGTACTTC; CDR3 protein: CATMPRTGGSEQYF
D gene: TRBD1; J gene: TRBJ2-7; V gene: TRBV7-8; clone size: few; CDR3 DNA: TGTGCCAGCAGCTTAGGGGGACAGGGGATCTCCTACGAGCAGTACTTC; CDR3 protein: CASSLGGQGISYEQYF
D gene: TRBD2; J gene: TRBJ2-1; V gene: TRBV6-1; clone size: -; CDR3 DNA: TGTGCCAGCAGTGGGGGACTAGCGGGGAATGAGCAGTTCTTC; CDR3 protein: CASSGGLAGNEQFF
D gene: -; J gene: TRBJ2-2; V gene: TRBV14; clone size: -; CDR3 DNA: TGTGCCAGCAGCCAAGATCCAGGGTACAGTCACACCGGGGAGCTGTTTTTT; CDR3 protein: CASSQDPGYSHTGELFF
D gene: TRBD2; J gene: TRBJ2-7; V gene: TRBV2; clone size: -; CDR3 DNA: TGTGCCAGCCACCGGACTAGCTACGAGCAGTACTTC; CDR3 protein: CASHRTSYEQYF
D gene: -; J gene: TRBJ2-7; V gene: TRBV28; clone size: -; CDR3 DNA: TGTGCCAGCAGTTCTTACAGTACAATGCACCACGAGCAGTACTTC; CDR3 protein: CASSSYSTMHHEQYF
D gene: -; J gene: TRBJ2-2; V gene: TRBV5-1; clone size: -; CDR3 DNA: TGCGCCAGCCCAGATTTGAACACCGGGGAGCTGTTTTTT; CDR3 protein: CASPDLNTGELFF
D gene: TRBD1; J gene: TRBJ2-3; V gene: TRBV28; clone size: -; CDR3 DNA: TGTGCCAGCAGTTTTGGACAGGGGTTAGATACGCAGTATTTT; CDR3 protein: CASSFGQGLDTQYF
D gene: TRBD1; J gene: TRBJ2-7; V gene: TRBV19; clone size: -; CDR3 DNA: TGTGCCAGTAATGAGACAGGGGGCTTCTCCTACGAGCAGTACTTC; CDR3 protein: CASNETGGFSYEQYF
D gene: -; J gene: TRBJ2-1; V gene: TRBV5-1; clone size: -; CDR3 DNA: TGCGCCAGCAGCTCGAAAGTAGGCAGCGGACCCTTTTACAATGAGCAGTTCTTC; CDR3 protein: CASSSKVGSGPFYNEQFF
D gene: TRBD2; J gene: TRBJ2-1; V gene: TRBV19; clone size: -; CDR3 DNA: TGTGCCAGTAGTATTCCCGGGACTAGTTACAATGAGCAGTTCTTC; CDR3 protein: CASSIPGTSYNEQFF
D gene: TRBD1; J gene: TRBJ1-1; V gene: TRBV4-1; clone size: -; CDR3 DNA: TGCGCCAGCAGAAAGGGACAGGGGGAGGACACTGAAGCTTTCTTT; CDR3 protein: CASRKGQGEDTEAFF
D gene: TRBD2; J gene: TRBJ2-7; V gene: TRBV5-1; clone size: -; CDR3 DNA: TGCGCCAGCAGCGGAGGACTAGGGGCCTACGAGCAGTACTTC; CDR3 protein: CASSGGLGAYEQYF
D gene: -; J gene: TRBJ2-2; V gene: TRBV7-6; clone size: -; CDR3 DNA: TGTGCCAGCAGCTTACTAGAGAACACCGGGGAGCTGTTTTTT; CDR3 protein: CASSLLENTGELFF
D gene: -; J gene: TRBJ2-7; V gene: TRBV5-1; clone size: few; CDR3 DNA: TGCGCCAGCAGCCTAGTCCAGGGGTCCTCCTACGAGCAGTACTTC; CDR3 protein: CASSLVQGSSYEQYF
D gene: -; J gene: TRBJ2-1; V gene: TRBV5-4; clone size: -; CDR3 DNA: TGTGCCAGCAGCTTGGAGGCAAGGGGGTCCTACAATGAGCAGTTCTTC; CDR3 protein: CASSLEARGSYNEQFF
D gene: -; J gene: TRBJ2-7; V gene: TRBV6-5; clone size: -; CDR3 DNA: TGTGCCAGCAGTGCGACATTCTACGAGCAGTACTTC; CDR3 protein: CASSATFYEQYF
D gene: TRBD2; J gene: TRBJ2-3; V gene: TRBV5-4; clone size: -; CDR3 DNA: TGTGCCAGCAGCTCCGGACTAGCAGATACCACAGATACGCAGTATTTT; CDR3 protein: CASSSGLADTTDTQYF
D gene: TRBD1; J gene: TRBJ1-3; V gene: TRBV7-2; clone size: -; CDR3 DNA: TGTGCCAGCAGCCTTGGACAGGGCCCTGGAAACACCATATATTTT; CDR3 protein: CASSLGQGPGNTIYF